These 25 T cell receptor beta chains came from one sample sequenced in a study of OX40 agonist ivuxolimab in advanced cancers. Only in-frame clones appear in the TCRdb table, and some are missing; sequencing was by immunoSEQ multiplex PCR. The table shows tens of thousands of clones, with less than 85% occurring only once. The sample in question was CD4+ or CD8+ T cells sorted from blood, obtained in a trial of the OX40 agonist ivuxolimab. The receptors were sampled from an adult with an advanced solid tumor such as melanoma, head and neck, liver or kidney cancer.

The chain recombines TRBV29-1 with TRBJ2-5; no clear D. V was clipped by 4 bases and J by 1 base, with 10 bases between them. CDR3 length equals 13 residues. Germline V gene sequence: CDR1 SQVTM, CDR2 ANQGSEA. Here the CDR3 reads CSVGTRLQETQYF. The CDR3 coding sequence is TGCAGCGTTGGAACCCGCCTCCAAGAGACCCAGTACTTC.

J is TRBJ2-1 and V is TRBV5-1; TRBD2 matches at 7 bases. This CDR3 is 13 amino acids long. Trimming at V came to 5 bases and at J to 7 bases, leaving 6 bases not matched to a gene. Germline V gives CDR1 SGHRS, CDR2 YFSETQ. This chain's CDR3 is CASRPAGGNEQFF. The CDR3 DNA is TGCGCCAGCAGACCGGCCGGGGGGAATGAGCAGTTCTTC.

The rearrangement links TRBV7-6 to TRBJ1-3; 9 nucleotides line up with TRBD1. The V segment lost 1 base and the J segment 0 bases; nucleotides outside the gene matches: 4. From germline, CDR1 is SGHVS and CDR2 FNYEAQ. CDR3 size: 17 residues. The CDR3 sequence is CASSLGGQGSSGNTIYF. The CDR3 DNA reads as TGTGCCAGCAGCTTAGGGGGACAGGGTTCCTCTGGAAACACCATATATTTT.

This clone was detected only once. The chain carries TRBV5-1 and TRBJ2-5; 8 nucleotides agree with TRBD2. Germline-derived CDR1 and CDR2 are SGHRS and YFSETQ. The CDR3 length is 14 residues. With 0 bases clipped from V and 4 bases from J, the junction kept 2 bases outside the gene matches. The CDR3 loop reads CASSLGTSPETQYF. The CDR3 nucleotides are TGCGCCAGCAGCTTGGGGACTAGCCCAGAGACCCAGTACTTC.

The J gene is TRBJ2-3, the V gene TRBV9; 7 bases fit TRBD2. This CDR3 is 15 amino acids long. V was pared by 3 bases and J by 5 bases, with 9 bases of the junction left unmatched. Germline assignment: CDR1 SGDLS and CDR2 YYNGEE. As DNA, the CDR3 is TGTGCCAGCAGCGCCAGGGAGGGGAGCGGAGATACGCAGTATTTT. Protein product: CASSAREGSGDTQYF.

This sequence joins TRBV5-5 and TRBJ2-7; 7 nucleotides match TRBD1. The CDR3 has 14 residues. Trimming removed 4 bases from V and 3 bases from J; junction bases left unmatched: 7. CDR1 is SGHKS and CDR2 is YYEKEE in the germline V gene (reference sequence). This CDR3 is CASSKGTVSYEQYF. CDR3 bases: TGTGCCAGCAGCAAAGGGACAGTTAGCTACGAGCAGTACTTC.

The CDR3 region is CASSIGGKNTEAFF. The CDR3 bases are TGTGCCAGTAGTATTGGGGGAAAGAACACTGAAGCTTTCTTT. This chain joins TRBV19 and TRBJ1-1; maybe TRBD1 (5 bases). The CDR3 spans 14 residues. Per the germline V gene, CDR1 is LNHDA and CDR2 is SQIVND (reference sequence). Deletions cut 3 bases from V and 1 base from J, with 9 bases between.

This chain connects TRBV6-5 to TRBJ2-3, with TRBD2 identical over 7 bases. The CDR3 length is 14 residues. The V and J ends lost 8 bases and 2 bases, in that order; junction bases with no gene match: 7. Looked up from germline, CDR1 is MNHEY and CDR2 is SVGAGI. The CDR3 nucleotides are TGTGCCAGCCGGAAAGCGGGGTACACAGATACGCAGTATTTT. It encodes CASRKAGYTDTQYF.

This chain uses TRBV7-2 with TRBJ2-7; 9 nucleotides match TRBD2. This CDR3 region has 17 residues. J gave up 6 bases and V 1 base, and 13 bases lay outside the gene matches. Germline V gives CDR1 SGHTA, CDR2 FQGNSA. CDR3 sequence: CASSLGGPGTSYGEQYF. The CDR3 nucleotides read TGTGCCAGCAGCTTAGGGGGGCCCGGGACTAGCTACGGCGAGCAGTACTTC.

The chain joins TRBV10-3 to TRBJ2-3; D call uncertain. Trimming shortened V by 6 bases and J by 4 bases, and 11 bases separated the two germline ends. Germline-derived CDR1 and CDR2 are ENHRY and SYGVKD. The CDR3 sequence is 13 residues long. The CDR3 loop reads CAISQKIPDTQYF. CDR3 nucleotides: TGTGCCATCAGCCAGAAAATCCCAGATACGCAGTATTTT.

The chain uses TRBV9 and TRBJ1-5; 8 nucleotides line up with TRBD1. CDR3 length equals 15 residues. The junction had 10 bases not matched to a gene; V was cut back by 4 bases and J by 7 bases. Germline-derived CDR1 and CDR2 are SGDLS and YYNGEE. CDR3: CASSPGQGRFQPQHF. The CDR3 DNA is TGTGCCAGCAGCCCAGGACAGGGCCGGTTCCAGCCCCAGCATTTT.

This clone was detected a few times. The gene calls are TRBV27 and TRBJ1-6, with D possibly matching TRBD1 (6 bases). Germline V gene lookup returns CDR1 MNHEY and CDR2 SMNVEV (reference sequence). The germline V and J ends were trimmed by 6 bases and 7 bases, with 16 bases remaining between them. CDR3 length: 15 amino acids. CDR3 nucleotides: TGTGCCAGCAGGAGGGGGGGTAATACAAATTCACCCCTCCACTTT. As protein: CASRRGGNTNSPLHF.

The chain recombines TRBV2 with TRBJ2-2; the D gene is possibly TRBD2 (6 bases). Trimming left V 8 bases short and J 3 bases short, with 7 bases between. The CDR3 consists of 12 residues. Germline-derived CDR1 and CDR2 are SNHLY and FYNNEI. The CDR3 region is CASGGYTGELFF. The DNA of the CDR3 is TGTGCCAGCGGAGGGTACACCGGGGAGCTGTTTTTT.

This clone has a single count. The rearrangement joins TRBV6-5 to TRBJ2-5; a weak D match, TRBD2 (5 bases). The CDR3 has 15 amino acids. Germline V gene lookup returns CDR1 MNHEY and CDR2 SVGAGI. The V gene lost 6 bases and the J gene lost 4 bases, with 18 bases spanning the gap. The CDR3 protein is CASSALSHAGETQYF. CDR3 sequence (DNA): TGTGCCAGCAGCGCTCTTTCCCACGCGGGAGAGACCCAGTACTTC.

CDR3 region: CSVRTGWTDTQYF. The CDR3 nucleotides read TGCAGCGTTAGGACAGGGTGGACAGATACGCAGTATTTT. The rearrangement joins TRBV29-1 to TRBJ2-3, with 8 nucleotides matching TRBD1. J gave up 3 bases and V 5 bases, and 4 bases lay outside the gene matches. The CDR3 has 13 residues. CDR1 and CDR2 from the germline V gene are SQVTM and ANQGSEA.

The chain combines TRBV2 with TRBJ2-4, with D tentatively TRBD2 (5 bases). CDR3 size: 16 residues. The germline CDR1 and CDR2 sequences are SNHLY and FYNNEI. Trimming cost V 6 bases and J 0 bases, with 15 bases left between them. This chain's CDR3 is CASSDSGFVAKNIQYF. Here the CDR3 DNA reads TGTGCCAGCAGCGACTCGGGATTCGTAGCCAAAAACATTCAGTACTTC.

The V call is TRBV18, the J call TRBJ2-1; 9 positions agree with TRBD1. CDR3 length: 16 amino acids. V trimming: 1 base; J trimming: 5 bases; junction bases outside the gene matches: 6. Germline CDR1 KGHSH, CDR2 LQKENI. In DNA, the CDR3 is TGTGCCAGCTCACCACAACAGGGGGCGGGGGACAATGAGCAGTTCTTC. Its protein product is CASSPQQGAGDNEQFF.

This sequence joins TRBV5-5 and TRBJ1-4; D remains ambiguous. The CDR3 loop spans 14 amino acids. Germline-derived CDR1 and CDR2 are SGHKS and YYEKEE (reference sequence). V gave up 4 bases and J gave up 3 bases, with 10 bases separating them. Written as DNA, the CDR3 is TGTGCCAGCAGCCCTGGGAACCCTAATGAAAAACTGTTTTTT. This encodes CASSPGNPNEKLFF.

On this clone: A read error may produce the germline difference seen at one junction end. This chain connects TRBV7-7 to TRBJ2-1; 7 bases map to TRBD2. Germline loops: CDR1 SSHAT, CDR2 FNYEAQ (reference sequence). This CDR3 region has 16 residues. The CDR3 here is CASSRTSVRSYNEQFF. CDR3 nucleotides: TGTGCTAGCAGCCGAACTAGCGTTCGGTCCTACAATGAGCAGTTCTTC.

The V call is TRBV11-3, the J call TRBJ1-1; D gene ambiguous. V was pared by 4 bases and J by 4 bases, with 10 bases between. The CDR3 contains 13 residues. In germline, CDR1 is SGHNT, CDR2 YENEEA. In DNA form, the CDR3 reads TGTGCCAGCAGCTGTATCGCTAGCACTGAAGCTTTCTTT. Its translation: CASSCIASTEAFF. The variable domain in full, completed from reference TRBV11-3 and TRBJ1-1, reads EAGVVQSPRYKIIEKKQPVAFWCNPISGHNTLYWYLQNLGQGPELLIRYENEEAVDDSQLPKDRFSAERLKGVDSTLKIQPAELGDSAVYLCASSCIASTEAFFGQGTRLTVV.

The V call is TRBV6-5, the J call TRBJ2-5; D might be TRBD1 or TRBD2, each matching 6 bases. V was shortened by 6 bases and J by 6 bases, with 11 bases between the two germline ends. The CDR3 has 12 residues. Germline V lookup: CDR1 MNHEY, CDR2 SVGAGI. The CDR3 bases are TGTGCCAGCAGCAAGGGGGGACAGACCCAGTACTTC. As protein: CASSKGGQTQYF.

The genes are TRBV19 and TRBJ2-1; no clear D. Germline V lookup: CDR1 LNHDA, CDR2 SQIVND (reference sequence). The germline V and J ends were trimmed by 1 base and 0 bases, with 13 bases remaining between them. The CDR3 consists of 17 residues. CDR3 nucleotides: TGTGCCAGTAGTATAGGAGTAGTTCCGAGCTCCTACAATGAGCAGTTCTTC. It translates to CASSIGVVPSSYNEQFF.

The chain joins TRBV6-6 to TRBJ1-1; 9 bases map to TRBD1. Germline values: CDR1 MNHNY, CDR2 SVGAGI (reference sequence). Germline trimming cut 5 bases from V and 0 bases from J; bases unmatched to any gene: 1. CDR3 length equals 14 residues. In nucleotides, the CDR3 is TGTGCCAGCAGTCGGACAGGGGTGAACACTGAAGCTTTCTTT. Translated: CASSRTGVNTEAFF.

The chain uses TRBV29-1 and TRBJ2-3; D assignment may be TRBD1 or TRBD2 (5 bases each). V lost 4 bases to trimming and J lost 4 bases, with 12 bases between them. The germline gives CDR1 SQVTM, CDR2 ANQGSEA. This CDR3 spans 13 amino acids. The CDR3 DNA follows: TGCAGCGTTGTTTGGGGGAACTCAGATACGCAGTATTTT. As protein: CSVVWGNSDTQYF.

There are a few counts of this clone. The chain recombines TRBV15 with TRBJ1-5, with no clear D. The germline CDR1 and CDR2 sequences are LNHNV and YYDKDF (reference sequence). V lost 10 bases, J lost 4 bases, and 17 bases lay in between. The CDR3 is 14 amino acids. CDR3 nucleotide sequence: TGTGCCATCCGTTTGGGTGTTGGAAATCAGCCCCAGCATTTT. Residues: CAIRLGVGNQPQHF.